Following are 16 T cell receptor beta chains from one sample sequenced in a study of post-analysis software for immune sequencing data. Study findings and constraints: Relative to controls, patients had five TRBV segments at higher frequency, with TRBV5-6, TRBV5-1 and TRBV20-1 among these.

Presence of unique molecular identifiers characterized the TCR beta cDNA libraries. From the PCR reads, TCRdb called clonotypes with MiXCR, one entry per CDR3 protein. The data show some 690,000 distinct CDR3 sequences, just under 30% seen once. Their antigen targets remain unknown. Sequences were obtained from blood. The receptor set was obtained from a girl aged 5 to 17 with multiple sclerosis.

This chain joins TRBV20-1 and TRBJ2-3, with D maybe TRBD2 (6 bases). Looked up from germline, CDR1 is DFQATT and CDR2 is SNEGSKA (reference sequence). The V and J ends lost 4 bases and 0 bases respectively, with 14 bases between them. The CDR3 runs to 15 residues. In DNA form, the CDR3 reads TGCAGTGCTAAGAAGGGTAGCGGTAGCACAGATACGCAGTATTTT. The encoded protein is CSAKKGSGSTDTQYF.

The table lists this clonotype with many counts. The chain couples TRBV27 to TRBJ2-7; tentative D call: TRBD1 (5 bases). The germline gives CDR1 MNHEY, CDR2 SMNVEV (reference sequence). This CDR3 region has 13 residues. Trimming left V 5 bases short and J 2 bases short, with 10 bases between. The chain's CDR3 is CASSRQGPYEQYF. The CDR3 nucleotides read TGTGCCAGCAGTCGGCAGGGTCCCTACGAGCAGTACTTC.

In this sample, this clonotype turned up many times. This chain connects TRBV6-4 to TRBJ1-2; D unresolved. The germline V gene encodes CDR1 MRHNA and CDR2 SNTAGT. CDR3 length equals 12 residues. V was trimmed by 2 bases and J by 8 bases, leaving 9 bases between them. The CDR3 loop is CASSDNGKGYTF. Here the CDR3 DNA reads TGTGCCAGCAGTGACAATGGGAAAGGCTACACCTTC.

This clonotype was observed a handful of times. V gene TRBV7-2 combines with J gene TRBJ1-2; tentatively, D is TRBD1 (5 bases). CDR3 length: 14 amino acids. With 4 bases removed from V and 6 bases from J, the gap between germline ends came to 15 bases. Germline CDR1 and CDR2: SGHTA and FQGNSA. CDR3 in DNA: TGTGCCAGCAGCTCCTTTTTGGGGCAAGATGGCTACACCTTC. Translated, it gives CASSSFLGQDGYTF. Full variable domain (rest looked up from reference TRBV7-2 and TRBJ1-2): GAGVSQSPSNKVTEKGKDVELRCDPISGHTALYWYRQSLGQGLEFLIYFQGNSAPDKSGLPSDRFSAERTGGSVSTLTIQRTQQEDSAVYLCASSSFLGQDGYTFGSGTRLTVV.

This chain uses TRBV9 with TRBJ2-3; D is tentatively TRBD1 or TRBD2 (5 bases each). The germline V gene has CDR1 SGDLS and CDR2 YYNGEE. The V end lost 3 bases, the J end lost 1 base, and 18 bases lay between the germline ends. The CDR3 totals 17 residues. The CDR3 coding sequence is TGTGCCAGCAGCGGCCTCTTTTGGATGGGGGGCACAGATACGCAGTATTTT. Translated: CASSGLFWMGGTDTQYF.

The chain carries TRBV28 and TRBJ2-1, with D maybe TRBD1 (6 bases). The CDR3 extends over 16 amino acids. V gave up 7 bases and J gave up 2 bases, with 18 bases separating them. Germline V gene data show CDR1 as MDHEN and CDR2 as SYDVKM. CDR3: CASTNSGTRTYNEQFF. The CDR3 DNA reads TGTGCCAGCACCAACTCTGGGACACGGACCTACAATGAGCAGTTCTTC.

The DNA for the CDR3 is TGCAGCGTTGAAAACAGGGGGCGCTCGGATACGCAGTATTTT. Translation gives CSVENRGRSDTQYF. The chain combines TRBV29-1 with TRBJ2-3, with TRBD1 matching 9 bases. The CDR3 is 14 amino acids. Germline CDR1 is SQVTM and CDR2 is ANQGSEA. J gave up 6 bases and V 2 bases, and 6 bases lay outside the gene matches.

The chain has TRBV20-1 and TRBJ1-1, with D possibly TRBD1 on 6 matching bases. Germline V gene lookup returns CDR1 DFQATT and CDR2 SNEGSKA (reference sequence). The CDR3 sequence is 13 residues long. Trimming pared 5 bases from V and 4 bases from J, leaving 14 bases between. The CDR3: CSAQTTRGTEAFF. CDR3 in DNA: TGCAGTGCTCAAACAACCAGGGGCACTGAAGCTTTCTTT.

Points on this clonotype: This clone may be a read error of a much larger clone one base away. The V gene is TRBV10-3, the J gene TRBJ2-5, with TRBD1 matching over 9 bases. The CDR3 sequence is 16 residues long. Germline CDR1 and CDR2: ENHRY and SYGVKD. Germline trimming cut 7 bases from V and 11 bases from J; bases unmatched to any gene: 20. The CDR3 sequence is CAITTDRTGDSNEQYF. In DNA form, the CDR3 reads TGTGCCATCACTACCGACCGGACAGGGGACAGCAATGAGCAGTACTTC.

The chain uses TRBV20-1 and TRBJ2-7, with TRBD2 matching over 10 bases. The J segment lost 2 bases and the V segment lost 3 bases, leaving 13 bases of the junction unmatched. The CDR3 runs to 17 residues. CDR1 and CDR2 (germline): DFQATT, SNEGSKA (reference sequence). CDR3 in DNA: TGCAGTGCTAGGTCTAGGCTAGCGGGAGTCAACGCCTACGAGCAGTACTTC. Translating it yields CSARSRLAGVNAYEQYF.

Only a few counts were recorded for this clonotype. The chain has TRBV20-1 and TRBJ2-1, with TRBD2 matching over 8 bases. CDR1 is DFQATT, CDR2 SNEGSKA, per germline (reference sequence). The CDR3 is 15 amino acids. V lost 3 bases and J lost 2; bases outside the gene matches: 6. The CDR3 protein is CSASGTRNPYNEQFF. In DNA form, the CDR3 reads TGCAGTGCTAGCGGGACTAGAAATCCCTACAATGAGCAGTTCTTC.

DNA of the CDR3: TGTGCCACCAGGGGCCGGGGGCAAGAGGAGGCCCAGTACTTC. It yields the protein CATRGRGQEEAQYF. The V call is TRBV24-1, the J call TRBJ2-5, with D perhaps given as TRBD1 or TRBD2 (6 bases each). From germline, CDR1 is KGHDR and CDR2 SFDVKD. The CDR3 is 14 residues long. The V gene lost 7 bases and the J gene lost 9 bases, with 20 bases spanning the gap.

This chain joins TRBV11-2 and TRBJ1-1; D might be TRBD1 (5 bases). Trimming shortened V by 6 bases and J by 8 bases, and 13 bases separated the two germline ends. CDR1 and CDR2 (germline): SGHAT, FQNNGV. CDR3 length: 12 residues. The CDR3 nucleotides read TGTGCCAGCAGTCACGCGAGGGGCGAAGCTTTCTTT. It specifies CASSHARGEAFF.

In DNA, the CDR3 is TGTGCCAGCAGCTCCGGACAGGGCTTCACCAATGAGCAGTTCTTC. Translated, it gives CASSSGQGFTNEQFF. This chain uses TRBV13 with TRBJ2-1; TRBD1 aligns across 8 bases. The germline V gene has CDR1 PRHDT and CDR2 FYEKMQ (reference sequence). The CDR3 has 15 residues. V lost 4 bases, J lost 6 bases, and 8 bases stayed unmatched.

The chain combines TRBV7-2 with TRBJ2-1; D uncertain. This CDR3 contains 13 residues. Trimming removed 7 bases at V and 7 bases at J, with 14 bases between. Germline V lookup: CDR1 SGHTA, CDR2 FQGNSA. The CDR3 protein is CASTLPSRNEQFF. CDR3 in DNA: TGTGCCAGCACCCTACCCAGCAGGAATGAGCAGTTCTTC. Full variable domain (outside the CDR3, taken from reference TRBV7-2 and TRBJ2-1): GAGVSQSPSNKVTEKGKDVELRCDPISGHTALYWYRQSLGQGLEFLIYFQGNSAPDKSGLPSDRFSAERTGGSVSTLTIQRTQQEDSAVYLCASTLPSRNEQFFGPGTRLTVL.

This clonotype has just a few counts. The genes are TRBV28 and TRBJ2-7; D unclear. V was trimmed by 4 bases and J by 2 bases, leaving 12 bases between them. The germline V gene has CDR1 MDHEN and CDR2 SYDVKM. The CDR3 consists of 14 residues. CDR3 nucleotides: TGTGCCAGCAGTTCTGGTGACACCGCCTACGAGCAGTACTTC. It is translated as CASSSGDTAYEQYF.